The rows below give T cell receptor beta chains drawn from one sample of a study of response to subunit inactivated influenza vaccine. TCRdb itself ran the RT-PCR reads through MiXCR, one entry per CDR3 protein. Among more than 550,000 distinct CDR3 sequences, roughly 12% were seen once, and the ten largest hold roughly 10%. The input for sequencing was PBMCs from blood, taken on the day of vaccination. The receptors come from a man aged 50-60 years who received an inactivated influenza vaccine. Both conserved end residues are part of each CDR3. A D gene is named only where the DNA matches it firmly. A clone size is listed for some rows: how often the clone was seen (once, few, many), or a class if it is expanded.

few	TRBV5-1	-	TRBJ1-1	CASSLEVRLMNTEAFF	TGCGCCAGCAGCTTGGAGGTGCGGCTAATGAACACTGAAGCTTTCTTT
-	TRBV5-6	TRBD1	TRBJ2-1	CASSEEGGWRNEQFF	TGTGCCAGCAGCGAAGAAGGGGGCTGGAGAAATGAGCAGTTCTTC
many	TRBV3-1	-	TRBJ2-7	CASSQVDGNEQYF	TGTGCCAGCAGCCAAGTTGACGGGAACGAGCAGTACTTC
-	TRBV5-1	-	TRBJ2-7	CASSLDRPREQYF	TGCGCCAGCAGCTTGGACAGGCCGCGGGAGCAGTACTTC
-	TRBV6-2/TRBV6-3	-	TRBJ2-7	CASSYFEGSYEQYF	TGTGCCAGCAGTTACTTCGAGGGATCCTACGAGCAGTACTTC
few	TRBV5-6	TRBD1	TRBJ1-1	CASSLRGRMNTEAFF	TGTGCCAGCAGCTTGAGGGGGCGCATGAACACTGAAGCTTTCTTT
once	TRBV6-5	-	TRBJ2-5	CASSYSKVGGLEAQYF	TGTGCCAGCAGTTACTCGAAAGTGGGTGGTTTGGAGGCCCAGTACTTC
-	TRBV7-9	-	TRBJ2-3	CASSQSGADTQYF	TGTGCCAGCAGCCAATCGGGAGCAGATACGCAGTATTTT
-	TRBV12-3/TRBV12-4	-	TRBJ2-5	CASSLLSQETQYF	TGTGCCAGCAGTTTACTGAGCCAAGAGACCCAGTACTTC
many	TRBV12-3/TRBV12-4	-	TRBJ2-5	CASSLDTQETQYF	TGCGCCAGCAGCTTGGACACCCAAGAGACCCAGTACTTC
-	TRBV7-2	-	TRBJ1-5	CASSLGALPQHF	TGTGCCAGCAGCTTAGGAGCCCTTCCCCAGCATTTT
-	TRBV7-2	-	TRBJ1-2	CASSLAQAGDYGYTF	TGTGCCAGCAGCTTAGCGCAGGCAGGGGACTATGGCTACACCTTC
few	TRBV2	-	TRBJ1-5	CASSLYFNQPQHF	TGTGCCAGCAGTTTGTACTTCAATCAGCCCCAGCATTTT
few	TRBV9	-	TRBJ2-3	CASSSSAGRADTQYF	TGTGCCAGCAGCTCTAGCGCGGGACGGGCAGATACGCAGTATTTT
-	TRBV29-1	TRBD1	TRBJ2-1	CSVEPGQTGNEQFF	TGCAGCGTTGAACCGGGACAGACGGGCAATGAGCAGTTCTTC
few	TRBV30	TRBD1	TRBJ2-3	CAGTGSLTDTQYF	TGTGCCGGGACAGGTTCTCTCACAGATACGCAGTATTTT
-	TRBV30	-	TRBJ2-7	CAWSVGGQGVGEQYF	TGTGCCTGGAGTGTAGGGGGGCAGGGAGTGGGAGAGCAGTACTTC
-	TRBV7-2	-	TRBJ2-7	CASTTGPFYEQYF	TGTGCCAGCACCACTGGACCCTTCTACGAGCAGTACTTC
many	TRBV20-1	TRBD1	TRBJ1-5	CSARVAGGGPQHF	TGCAGTGCTAGAGTGGCAGGGGGGGGGCCCCAGCATTTT
-	TRBV20-1	-	TRBJ1-2	CSARQPGRALNGYTF	TGCAGTGCTAGACAACCGGGACGGGCCCTCAATGGCTACACCTTC
few	TRBV12-3/TRBV12-4	-	TRBJ2-5	CASTPGWHLETQYF	TGTGCCAGCACCCCCGGATGGCACTTGGAGACCCAGTACTTC
-	TRBV7-2	-	TRBJ1-5	CASSLAAGRGQPQHF	TGTGCCAGCAGCTTAGCGGCAGGGCGAGGGCAGCCCCAGCATTTT
few	TRBV3-1	TRBD1	TRBJ2-7	CASSQVSVTGVLAYEQYF	TGTGCCAGCAGCCAAGTATCCGTGACAGGGGTCCTTGCCTACGAGCAGTACTTC
many	TRBV5-1	-	TRBJ1-1	CASTTAGWNTEAFF	TGCGCCAGCACTACCGCAGGGTGGAACACTGAAGCTTTCTTT
few	TRBV7-8	-	TRBJ1-5	CASSERAGIQPQHF	TGTGCCAGCAGCGAACGGGCGGGCATTCAGCCCCAGCATTTT
-	TRBV10-3	-	TRBJ2-7	CAIRVNPPGDEQYF	TGTGCCATCAGGGTGAACCCCCCGGGGGACGAGCAGTACTTC
many	TRBV5-4	-	TRBJ2-7	CASSHLADSYEQYF	TGTGCCAGCAGCCACCTGGCTGACTCCTACGAGCAGTACTTC
few	TRBV4-3	TRBD1	TRBJ2-5	CASSQGQGKGQETQYF	TGCGCCAGCAGCCAGGGACAGGGGAAAGGGCAAGAGACCCAGTACTTC
-	TRBV19	TRBD2	TRBJ2-2	CASSPLAGASPGELFF	TGTGCCAGTAGCCCCTTAGCGGGGGCCTCCCCCGGGGAGCTGTTTTTT
few	TRBV7-2	TRBD1	TRBJ1-4	CASSSDRVEKLFF	TGTGCCAGCAGCTCTGACAGGGTTGAAAAACTGTTTTTT
-	TRBV20-1	TRBD1	TRBJ2-1	CSARKTGIVSLDNEQFF	TGCAGTGCTCGAAAGACAGGGATTGTCAGTTTGGACAATGAGCAGTTCTTC
-	TRBV5-1	TRBD2	TRBJ2-1	CASSMGLAGGNEQFF	TGCGCCAGCAGCATGGGACTAGCGGGAGGCAATGAGCAGTTCTTC
few	TRBV2	TRBD2	TRBJ2-5	CASNARTSGETQYF	TGTGCCAGCAATGCTAGGACTAGCGGAGAGACCCAGTACTTC
-	TRBV7-6	TRBD1	TRBJ2-1	CASSLTVGRDRGRNEQFF	TGTGCCAGCAGCTTAACGGTGGGACGGGACAGGGGGAGGAATGAGCAGTTCTTC
many	TRBV5-1	-	TRBJ1-4	CASSLARGTNEKLFF	TGCGCCAGCAGCTTGGCGAGGGGTACTAATGAAAAACTGTTTTTT
-	TRBV5-1	-	TRBJ2-7	CASSWTHAYEQYF	TGCGCCAGCAGCTGGACCCATGCCTACGAGCAGTACTTC
-	TRBV20-1	-	TRBJ2-2	CSARAGETPGELFF	TGCAGTGCTAGAGCGGGGGAGACACCCGGGGAGCTGTTTTTT
-	TRBV4-3	TRBD2	TRBJ2-7	CASSQAVAGYSYEQYF	TGCGCCAGCAGCCAAGCGGTAGCGGGGTACTCCTACGAGCAGTACTTC
many	TRBV12-3/TRBV12-4	-	TRBJ1-6	CASSLESGIGSPLHF	TGTGCCAGCAGTTTAGAGTCTGGGATCGGTTCACCCCTCCACTTT
few	TRBV20-1	-	TRBJ2-7	CSASGQGRVMSEQYF	TGCAGTGCTAGTGGCCAGGGCAGGGTCATGTCCGAGCAGTACTTC
many	TRBV7-2	TRBD1	TRBJ1-5	CASSTGQGNNQPQHF	TGTGCCAGCAGCACGGGACAGGGAAACAATCAGCCCCAGCATTTT
few	TRBV5-1	-	TRBJ2-2	CASSLTPGANTGELFF	TGCGCCAGCAGCTTAACCCCGGGAGCGAACACCGGGGAGCTGTTTTTT
many	TRBV24-1	TRBD1	TRBJ2-1	CATRSRDSFTTEQFF	TGTGCCACCAGAAGCCGGGACAGTTTCACCACTGAGCAGTTCTTC
few	TRBV10-3	-	TRBJ2-3	CAISRRTSTDTQYF	TGTGCCATCAGTCGCCGGACTAGCACAGATACGCAGTATTTT
few	TRBV6-2/TRBV6-3	-	TRBJ2-1	CASSYRGGRTEVYNEQFF	TGTGCCAGCAGTTACCGAGGAGGAAGGACGGAAGTATACAATGAGCAGTTCTTC